This entry lists 24 T cell receptor beta chains sequenced from one sample in a study of T cell repertoires in cytomegalovirus infection. Their cognate antigens are unknown. TCRdb reprocessed the reads via MiXCR and lists one record per CDR3 protein. Of roughly 990,000 distinct CDR3 sequences listed, approximately 30% were seen once; the top ten hold roughly 13%. The specimen comprised cultured CD8+ T cells from PBMCs, sampled from culture after CMV antigen stimulation. Every receptor here comes from a human donor in good health (CMV status not recorded). Some clones in this sample may be carry-over from other donors' samples.

The chain couples TRBV6-5 to TRBJ2-1, with 11 bases fitting TRBD2. There are 16 residues in the CDR3. After removal of 2 bases from V and 5 bases from J, the junction contained 5 bases not matched to a gene. CDR1 MNHEY and CDR2 SVGAGI come from the germline V gene. The CDR3 sequence is CASSYIAGGPDNEQFF. DNA for the CDR3: TGTGCCAGCAGTTACATAGCGGGGGGGCCAGACAATGAGCAGTTCTTC.

This clonotype was seen more than once but under ten times. The chain couples TRBV6-2 or TRBV6-3 to TRBJ1-1; 7 nucleotides agree with TRBD1. Germline V lookup: CDR1 MNHEY, CDR2 SVGEGT. The junction had 10 bases not matched to a gene; V was cut back by 6 bases and J by 0 bases. The CDR3 covers 16 residues. The CDR3 DNA reads as TGTGCCAGCAGAAAAACGGGACAGATCATGAACACTGAAGCTTTCTTT. It encodes CASRKTGQIMNTEAFF.

With regard to this clonotype: Its ends do not fully match the called genes, so a read error is possible. The chain uses TRBV7-6 and TRBJ1-1, with D possibly TRBD1 on 5 matching bases. Germline V gene lookup returns CDR1 SGHVS and CDR2 FNYEAQ. The CDR3 extends over 12 amino acids. This CDR3 is CVSSYPGTEAFF. DNA of the CDR3: TGTGTCAGCAGCTACCCCGGGACGGAAGCTTTCTTT.

This clonotype was observed many times. The V gene is TRBV7-6, the J gene TRBJ2-1; maybe TRBD1 (6 bases). CDR1 SGHVS and CDR2 FNYEAQ come from the germline V gene. The length of the CDR3 is 18 residues. The germline V and J ends were trimmed by 5 bases and 0 bases, with 20 bases remaining between them. The CDR3 DNA reads TGTGCCAGCAGCAGCCTGCACAGGGATTTGAGCTCCTACAATGAGCAGTTCTTC. The encoded protein is CASSSLHRDLSSYNEQFF.

This clonotype has more than one count but fewer than ten. The chain carries TRBV7-6 and TRBJ2-3; D remains unclear. Germline assignment: CDR1 SGHVS and CDR2 FNYEAQ. The CDR3 spans 15 residues. Deletions cut 1 base from V and 6 bases from J, with 14 bases between. This CDR3 is CASSLVASLRDTQYF. The CDR3 nucleotides are TGTGCCAGCAGCTTAGTGGCTAGTCTGAGGGATACGCAGTATTTT.

This clonotype was detected a few times. The rearrangement links TRBV5-6 to TRBJ1-5; TRBD1 aligns across 10 bases. Germline CDR1 is SGHDT and CDR2 is YYEEEE. Trimming at V came to 2 bases and at J to 2 bases, leaving 10 bases not matched to a gene. The CDR3 loop spans 18 amino acids. The CDR3 DNA reads as TGTGCCAGCAGCTTTTTCGGACAGGGGGAAGTGGGCAATCAGCCCCAGCATTTT. It specifies CASSFFGQGEVGNQPQHF.

This clonotype turned up a few times. This sequence joins TRBV6-6 and TRBJ2-7, with TRBD1 matching 8 bases. The ends lost 6 bases at V and 6 bases at J; junction bases unmatched: 10. Germline CDR1 and CDR2: MNHNY and SVGAGI (reference sequence). There are 14 residues in the CDR3. CDR3 amino acids: CASSRDRGLFEQYF. CDR3 bases: TGTGCCAGCAGCCGAGACAGGGGTCTTTTCGAGCAGTACTTC.

The chain recombines TRBV11-2 with TRBJ2-5; no reliable D call. This CDR3 spans 15 amino acids. Between the trimmed V and J ends, which lost 3 bases and 5 bases, there was a span of 16 bases. CDR1 is SGHAT, CDR2 FQNNGV, per germline. The CDR3 DNA reads as TGTGCCAGCAGCTTGCTCTATACGGGCATGGAGACCCAGTACTTC. Translating gives CASSLLYTGMETQYF.

The J gene is TRBJ1-5, the V gene TRBV20-1, with D tentatively TRBD1 (5 bases). The CDR3 extends over 14 amino acids. Trimming took off 0 bases at V and 12 bases at J, with 18 bases between the two ends. Germline V gene lookup returns CDR1 DFQATT and CDR2 SNEGSKA (reference sequence). The CDR3 coding sequence is TGCAGTGCTAGAGATCTTCGGGACTCAAAGTTCCAGCATTTT. Protein product: CSARDLRDSKFQHF.

This clonotype was counted a few times. The V gene is TRBV2, the J gene TRBJ1-1, with no clear D. The germline CDR1 and CDR2 sequences are SNHLY and FYNNEI. This CDR3 comprises 13 residues. The V end lost 4 bases, the J end lost 11 bases, and 17 bases lay between the germline ends. The CDR3 DNA follows: TGTGCCAGCAGTGGGGTCAAACGGCTGGGGGCTTTCTTT. Its protein is CASSGVKRLGAFF.

This chain joins TRBV4-1 and TRBJ2-7, with TRBD1 as a possible D gene (5 bases). Trimming shortened V by 0 bases and J by 5 bases, and 11 bases separated the two germline ends. The CDR3 has 14 amino acids. Looked up from germline, CDR1 is MGHRA and CDR2 is YSYEKL. As DNA, the CDR3 is TGCGCCAGCAGCCAAGACAAGGGGATAGACGAGCAGTACTTC. This encodes CASSQDKGIDEQYF.

V gene TRBV24-1 combines with J gene TRBJ2-1; weak D call: TRBD2 (6 bases). The CDR3 spans 17 residues. Trimming took off 4 bases at V and 5 bases at J, with 20 bases between the two ends. Germline loops: CDR1 KGHDR, CDR2 SFDVKD. The CDR3 sequence: CATSDTFPGLSNNEQFF. In nucleotides, the CDR3 is TGTGCCACCAGTGACACATTTCCGGGACTGTCTAACAATGAGCAGTTCTTC.

The V call is TRBV6-6, the J call TRBJ2-5; D perhaps matches TRBD2 (6 bases). V was pared by 3 bases and J by 2 bases, with 13 bases between. CDR3 length equals 15 residues. Germline CDR1 and CDR2: MNHNY and SVGAGI (reference sequence). CDR3 nucleotide sequence: TGTGCCAGCAGTTATTCGGGACTGGGACAAGAGACCCAGTACTTC. Protein: CASSYSGLGQETQYF.

The genes are TRBV12-3 or TRBV12-4 and TRBJ1-5; the D is unclear. This CDR3 has 15 amino acids. The V end was cut by 5 bases, the J end by 6 bases, with 17 bases between. The CDR3 bases are TGTGCCAGCAGTAAATATGGGCGGGAGAGTCAGCCCCAGCATTTT. Amino acid sequence: CASSKYGRESQPQHF.

This clonotype has just a few counts. The J gene is TRBJ1-5, the V gene TRBV6-1; 11 bases match TRBD1. After removal of 7 bases from V and 3 bases from J, the junction contained 8 bases not matched to a gene. Germline V gene lookup returns CDR1 MNHNS and CDR2 SASEGT. The CDR3 covers 16 residues. CDR3 nucleotides: TGTGCCAGCATTGAGGACAGGGGGCGATTCAATCAGCCCCAGCATTTT. It specifies CASIEDRGRFNQPQHF.

The table lists this clonotype with a few counts. V gene TRBV19 combines with J gene TRBJ2-7; D is perhaps TRBD1 (8 bases). V was cut by 7 bases and J by 6 bases, with 25 bases left in between. CDR1 is LNHDA and CDR2 is SQIVND in the germline V gene (reference sequence). CDR3 length: 16 residues. CDR3 nucleotides: TGTGCCAGTACTCCAGGGGGCCGGGAGGTTTGGAGCGAGCAGTACTTC. It yields the protein CASTPGGREVWSEQYF.

The rearrangement uses TRBV19 and TRBJ2-1; perhaps TRBD2 as D (6 bases). The V and J ends lost 3 bases and 8 bases respectively, with 14 bases between them. The CDR3 covers 14 residues. Per germline, CDR1 LNHDA and CDR2 SQIVND (reference sequence). This chain's CDR3 is CASSILGAGHEQFF. CDR3 nucleotides: TGTGCCAGTAGTATCTTGGGAGCGGGCCATGAGCAGTTCTTC. Full variable domain (remainder filled in from reference TRBV19 and TRBJ2-1): DGGITQSPKYLFRKEGQNVTLSCEQNLNHDAMYWYRQDPGQGLRLIYYSQIVNDFQKGDIAEGYSVSREKKESFPLTVTSAQKNPTAFYLCASSILGAGHEQFFGPGTRLTVL.

The table lists this clonotype with a few counts. The J gene is TRBJ2-3, the V gene TRBV7-3, with 8 bases identical to TRBD2. The germline CDR1 and CDR2 sequences are SGHTA and FQGTGA. The CDR3 covers 16 residues. After removal of 5 bases from V and 1 base from J, the junction contained 8 bases not matched to a gene. DNA for the CDR3: TGTGCCAGCAGCCCCGACGGGGGGGCCGGCACAGATACGCAGTATTTT. Translation gives CASSPDGGAGTDTQYF. The whole variable domain, remainder taken from reference TRBV7-3 and TRBJ2-3, is GAGVSQTPSNKVTEKGKYVELRCDPISGHTALYWYRQSLGQGPEFLIYFQGTGAADDSGLPNDRFFAVRPEGSVSTLKIQRTERGDSAVYLCASSPDGGAGTDTQYFGPGTRLTVL.

This clonotype has just a few counts. The chain employs TRBV6-1 and TRBJ1-5, with 12 bases aligning to TRBD1. The CDR3 is made up of 17 amino acids. V shed 4 bases and J 2 bases; nucleotides not matched to a gene: 6. Germline values: CDR1 MNHNS, CDR2 SASEGT. DNA of the CDR3: TGTGCCAGCAGTGCAGGGACAGGGGGCGTTGGCAATCAGCCCCAGCATTTT. Translating it yields CASSAGTGGVGNQPQHF.

The rearrangement links TRBV19 to TRBJ1-1, with D possibly being TRBD1 (6 bases). The V and J ends lost 10 bases and 3 bases respectively, with 18 bases between them. Germline values: CDR1 LNHDA, CDR2 SQIVND (reference sequence). CDR3 length: 14 residues. The chain's CDR3 is CATTHGQLDTEAFF. The CDR3 DNA reads as TGTGCCACCACCCACGGACAGCTGGACACTGAAGCTTTCTTT.

This clonotype has at least ten counts. The chain carries TRBV7-9 and TRBJ2-7; 10 nucleotides line up with TRBD1. CDR3 length: 16 amino acids. Germline V lookup: CDR1 SEHNR, CDR2 FQNEAQ (reference sequence). After removal of 5 bases from V and 3 bases from J, the junction contained 10 bases not matched to a gene. DNA for the CDR3: TGTGCCAGCAGCCCAACCCCGGGACAGGGGTTCTACGAGCAGTACTTC. It specifies CASSPTPGQGFYEQYF.

V usage is TRBV15 and J usage is TRBJ1-2; no definite D call. CDR1 is LNHNV, CDR2 YYDKDF, per germline (reference sequence). Trimming stripped 3 bases from V and 4 bases from J, with 12 bases between. CDR3 length: 14 amino acids. This CDR3 reads CATSSGHSRYGYTF. CDR3 bases: TGTGCCACCAGCAGCGGGCACAGTCGCTATGGCTACACCTTC.

This clonotype was counted at least ten times. V is TRBV7-2 and J is TRBJ2-3; 7 bases are shared with TRBD2. This CDR3 has 15 residues. Germline values: CDR1 SGHTA, CDR2 FQGNSA. J gave up 4 bases and V 5 bases, and 9 bases lay outside the gene matches. CDR3 sequence: CASSIGLAGADTQYF. The DNA of the CDR3 is TGTGCCAGCAGCATTGGACTCGCGGGGGCAGATACGCAGTATTTT.

This clonotype was observed at least ten times. The CDR3 DNA reads as TGTGCCAGCAGCTTAATTCCATTGTTGAACACTGAAGCTTTCTTT. It codes for CASSLIPLLNTEAFF. The chain recombines TRBV7-2 with TRBJ1-1; unclear D gene. This CDR3 is built from 15 residues. Between the trimmed V and J ends, which lost 2 bases and 0 bases, there was a span of 10 bases. Germline CDR1 is SGHTA and CDR2 is FQGNSA.